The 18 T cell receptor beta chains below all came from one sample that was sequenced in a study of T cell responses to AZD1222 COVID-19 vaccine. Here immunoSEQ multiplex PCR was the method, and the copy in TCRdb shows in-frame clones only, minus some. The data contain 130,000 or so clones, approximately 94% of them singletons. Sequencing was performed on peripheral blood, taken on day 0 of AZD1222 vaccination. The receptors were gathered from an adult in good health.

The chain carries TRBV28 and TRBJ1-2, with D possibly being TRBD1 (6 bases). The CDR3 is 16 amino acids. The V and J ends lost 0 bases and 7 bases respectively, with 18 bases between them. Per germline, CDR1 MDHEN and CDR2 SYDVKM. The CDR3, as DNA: TGTGCCAGCAGTTTATGGGGCACAGGGAAGTTATCTGGCTACACCTTC. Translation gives CASSLWGTGKLSGYTF.

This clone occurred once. The CDR3 nucleotides are TGTGCCAGCAGCCAAGATTGGGGACAGGGCTACGAGCAGTACTTC. Translating it yields CASSQDWGQGYEQYF. The rearrangement joins TRBV4-2 to TRBJ2-7; TRBD1 aligns across 9 bases. Per the germline V gene, CDR1 is LGHNA and CDR2 is YNFKEQ. V shed 0 bases, J shed 3 bases, and the junction held 3 bases outside the gene matches. The CDR3 loop spans 15 amino acids.

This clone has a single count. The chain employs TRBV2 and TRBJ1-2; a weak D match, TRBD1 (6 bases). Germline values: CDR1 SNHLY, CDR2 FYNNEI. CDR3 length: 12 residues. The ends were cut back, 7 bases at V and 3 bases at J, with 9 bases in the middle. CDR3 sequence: CASNGGHYGYTF. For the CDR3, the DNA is TGTGCCAGCAACGGGGGGCACTATGGCTACACCTTC. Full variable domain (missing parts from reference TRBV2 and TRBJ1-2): EPEVTQTPSHQVTQMGQEVILRCVPISNHLYFYWYRQILGQKVEFLVSFYNNEISEKSEIFDDQFSVERPDGSNFTLKIRSTKLEDSAMYFCASNGGHYGYTFGSGTRLTVV.

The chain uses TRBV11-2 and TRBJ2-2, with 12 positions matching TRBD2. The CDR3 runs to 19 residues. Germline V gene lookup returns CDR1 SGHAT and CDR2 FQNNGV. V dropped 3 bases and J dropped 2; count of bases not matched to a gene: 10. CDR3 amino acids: CASSFGASGRAANTGELFF. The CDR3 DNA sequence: TGTGCCAGCAGCTTCGGGGCTAGCGGGAGGGCCGCTAACACCGGGGAGCTGTTTTTT.

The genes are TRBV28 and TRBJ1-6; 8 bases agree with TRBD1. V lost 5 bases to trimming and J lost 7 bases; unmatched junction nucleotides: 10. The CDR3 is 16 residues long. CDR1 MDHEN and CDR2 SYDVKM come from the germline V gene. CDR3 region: CASSQHGQGNNSPLHF. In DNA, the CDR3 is TGTGCCAGCAGTCAACACGGACAGGGAAACAATTCACCCCTCCACTTT.

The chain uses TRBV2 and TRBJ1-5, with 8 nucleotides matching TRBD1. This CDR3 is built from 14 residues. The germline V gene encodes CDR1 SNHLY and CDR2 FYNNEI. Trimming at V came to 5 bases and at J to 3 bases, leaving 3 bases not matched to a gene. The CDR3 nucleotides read TGTGCCAGCAGTCGGACAGGGATCAATCAGCCCCAGCATTTT. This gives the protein CASSRTGINQPQHF.

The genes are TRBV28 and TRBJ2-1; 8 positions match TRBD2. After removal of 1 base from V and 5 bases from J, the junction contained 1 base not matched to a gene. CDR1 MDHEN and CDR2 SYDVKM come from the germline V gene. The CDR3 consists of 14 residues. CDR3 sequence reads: CASSLYGRDNEQFF. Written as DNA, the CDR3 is TGTGCCAGCAGTTTATACGGGAGGGACAATGAGCAGTTCTTC.

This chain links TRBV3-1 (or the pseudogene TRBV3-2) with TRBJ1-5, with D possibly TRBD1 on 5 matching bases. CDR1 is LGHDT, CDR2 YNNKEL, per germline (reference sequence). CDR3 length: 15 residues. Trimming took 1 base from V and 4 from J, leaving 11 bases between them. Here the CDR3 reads CASSQGRGRNQPQHF. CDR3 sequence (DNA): TGTGCCAGCAGCCAAGGAAGGGGCCGAAATCAGCCCCAGCATTTT.

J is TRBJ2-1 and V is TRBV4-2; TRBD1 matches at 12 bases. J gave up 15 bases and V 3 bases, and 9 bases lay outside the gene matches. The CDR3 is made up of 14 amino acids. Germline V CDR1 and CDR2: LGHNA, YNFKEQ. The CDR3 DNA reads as TGTGCCAGCAGCCAGGAAACCGGGACAGGGGGCTTGTTCTTC. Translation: CASSQETGTGGLFF.

Written as DNA, the CDR3 is TGTGCCAGCAGCCAAAGACAGGGGGCTAGCACCGGGGAGCTGTTTTTT. This translates into CASSQRQGASTGELFF. V is TRBV7-2 and J is TRBJ2-2, with 10 bases that match TRBD1. There are 16 residues in the CDR3. CDR1 SGHTA and CDR2 FQGNSA come from the germline V gene. The ends lost 5 bases at V and 4 bases at J; junction bases unmatched: 7.

The CDR3 region has the DNA TGTGCCAGCAGCTTGGAAGGAATATCTGGCTACACCTTC. Amino acid sequence: CASSLEGISGYTF. The rearrangement links TRBV5-4 to TRBJ1-2; D ambiguous. The CDR3 extends over 13 amino acids. The germline gives CDR1 SGHNT, CDR2 YYREEE (reference sequence). Trimming cost V 0 bases and J 7 bases, with 10 bases left between them.

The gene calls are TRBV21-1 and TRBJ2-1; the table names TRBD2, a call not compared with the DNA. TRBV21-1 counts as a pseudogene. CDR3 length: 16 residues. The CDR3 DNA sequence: TGTGCCAGCAGCAAAGGTCGACTAGCGGTAAGACTTGAGCAGTTCTTC. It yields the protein CASSKGRLAVRLEQFF.

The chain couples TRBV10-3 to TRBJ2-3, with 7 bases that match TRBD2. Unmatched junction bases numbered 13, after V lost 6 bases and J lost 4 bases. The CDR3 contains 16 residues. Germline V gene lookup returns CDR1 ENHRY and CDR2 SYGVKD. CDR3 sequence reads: CAISPTSAIGADTQYF. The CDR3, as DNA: TGTGCCATCAGCCCCACTAGCGCCATAGGGGCAGATACGCAGTATTTT.

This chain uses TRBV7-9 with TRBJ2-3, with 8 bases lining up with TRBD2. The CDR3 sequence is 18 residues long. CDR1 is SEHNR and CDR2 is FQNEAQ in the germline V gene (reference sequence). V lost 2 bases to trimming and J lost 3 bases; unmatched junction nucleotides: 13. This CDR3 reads CASSLPRKRERRTDTQYF. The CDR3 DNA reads TGTGCCAGCAGCTTACCCAGGAAGCGGGAGAGAAGAACAGATACGCAGTATTTT.

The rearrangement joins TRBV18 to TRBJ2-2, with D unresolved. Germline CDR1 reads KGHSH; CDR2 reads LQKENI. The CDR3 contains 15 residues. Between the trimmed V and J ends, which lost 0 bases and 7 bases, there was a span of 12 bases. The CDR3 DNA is TGTGCCAGCTCACCACCGGTTAGGGATAACGGGGAGCTGTTTTTT. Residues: CASSPPVRDNGELFF.

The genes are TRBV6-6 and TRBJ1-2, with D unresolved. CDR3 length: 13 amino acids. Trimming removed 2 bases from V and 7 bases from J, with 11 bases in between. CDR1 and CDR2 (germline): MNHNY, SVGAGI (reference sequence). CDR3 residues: CASSYGVDGGYTF. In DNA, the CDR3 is TGTGCCAGCAGTTACGGGGTTGATGGTGGCTACACCTTC.

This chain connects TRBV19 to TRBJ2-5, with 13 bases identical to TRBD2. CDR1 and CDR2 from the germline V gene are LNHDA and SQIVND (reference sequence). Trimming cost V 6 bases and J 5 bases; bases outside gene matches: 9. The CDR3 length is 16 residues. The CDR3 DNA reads TGTGCCAGTAGCTCACTAGCGGGAGGGCCCTCCGAGACCCAGTACTTC. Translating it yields CASSSLAGGPSETQYF.

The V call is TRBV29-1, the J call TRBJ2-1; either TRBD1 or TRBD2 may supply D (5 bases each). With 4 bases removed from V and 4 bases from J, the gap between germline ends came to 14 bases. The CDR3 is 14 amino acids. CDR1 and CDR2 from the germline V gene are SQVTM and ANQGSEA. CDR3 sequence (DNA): TGCAGCGTTGGGCCCGGGACGGATTACAATGAGCAGTTCTTC. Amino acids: CSVGPGTDYNEQFF.